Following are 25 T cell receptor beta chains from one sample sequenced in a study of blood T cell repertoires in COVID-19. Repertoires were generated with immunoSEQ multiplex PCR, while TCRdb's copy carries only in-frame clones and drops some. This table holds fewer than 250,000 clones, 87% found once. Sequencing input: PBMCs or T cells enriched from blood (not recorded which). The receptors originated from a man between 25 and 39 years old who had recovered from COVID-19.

The CDR3, as DNA: TGTGCCAGCACTAAACCGGGACAGGTCACAGATACGCAGTATTTT. Its protein product is CASTKPGQVTDTQYF. The chain uses TRBV28 and TRBJ2-3; 8 bases match TRBD1. Germline V lookup: CDR1 MDHEN, CDR2 SYDVKM. The J segment lost 2 bases and the V segment lost 7 bases, leaving 8 bases of the junction unmatched. This CDR3 is built from 15 residues.

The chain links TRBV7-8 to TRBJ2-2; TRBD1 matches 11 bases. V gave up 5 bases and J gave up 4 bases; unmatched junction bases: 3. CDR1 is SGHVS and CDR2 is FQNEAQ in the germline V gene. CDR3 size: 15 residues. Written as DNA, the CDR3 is TGTGCCAGCAGCATCGGGACAGGGGGCACCGGGGAGCTGTTTTTT. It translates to CASSIGTGGTGELFF.

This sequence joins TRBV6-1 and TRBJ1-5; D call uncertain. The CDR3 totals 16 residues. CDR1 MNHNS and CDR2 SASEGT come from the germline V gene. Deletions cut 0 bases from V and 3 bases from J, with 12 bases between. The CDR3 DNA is TGTGCCAGCAGTGAAGCGCTAACCGCGAACAATCAGCCCCAGCATTTT. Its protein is CASSEALTANNQPQHF.

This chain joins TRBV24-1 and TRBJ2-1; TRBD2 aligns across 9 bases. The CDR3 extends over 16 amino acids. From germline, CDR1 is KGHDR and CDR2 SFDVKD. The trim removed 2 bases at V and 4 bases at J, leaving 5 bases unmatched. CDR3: CATSDSGGGAYNEQFF. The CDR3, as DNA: TGTGCCACCAGTGATTCCGGCGGGGGGGCGTACAATGAGCAGTTCTTC.

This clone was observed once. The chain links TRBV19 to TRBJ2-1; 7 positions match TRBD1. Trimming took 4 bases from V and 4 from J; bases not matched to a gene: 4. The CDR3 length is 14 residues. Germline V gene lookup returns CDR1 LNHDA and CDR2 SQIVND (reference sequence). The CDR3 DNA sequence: TGTGCCAGTAGTACGACAGGGCTATACAATGAGCAGTTCTTC. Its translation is CASSTTGLYNEQFF.

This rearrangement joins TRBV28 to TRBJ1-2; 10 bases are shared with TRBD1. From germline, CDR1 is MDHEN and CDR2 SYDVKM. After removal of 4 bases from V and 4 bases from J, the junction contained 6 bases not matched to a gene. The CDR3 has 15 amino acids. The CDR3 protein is CASSSPGQGSYGYTF. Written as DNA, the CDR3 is TGTGCCAGCAGTTCTCCGGGACAGGGGAGCTATGGCTACACCTTC.

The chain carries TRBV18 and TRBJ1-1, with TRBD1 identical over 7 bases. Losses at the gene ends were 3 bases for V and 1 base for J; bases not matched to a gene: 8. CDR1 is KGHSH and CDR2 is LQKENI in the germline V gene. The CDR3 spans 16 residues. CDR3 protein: CASSPRSGQTNTEAFF. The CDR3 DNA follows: TGTGCCAGCTCACCCCGGTCGGGACAGACGAACACTGAAGCTTTCTTT.

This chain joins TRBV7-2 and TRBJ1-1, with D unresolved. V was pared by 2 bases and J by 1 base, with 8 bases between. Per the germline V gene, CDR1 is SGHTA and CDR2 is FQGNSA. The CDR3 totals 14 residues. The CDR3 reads CASSLSAGNTEAFF. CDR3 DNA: TGTGCCAGCAGCTTATCTGCAGGGAACACTGAAGCTTTCTTT.

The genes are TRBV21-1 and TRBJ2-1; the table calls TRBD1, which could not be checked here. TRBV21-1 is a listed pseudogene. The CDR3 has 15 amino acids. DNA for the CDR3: TGTGCCAGCAGCAACGACAGGGGACAATACAATGAGCAGTTCTTC. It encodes CASSNDRGQYNEQFF.

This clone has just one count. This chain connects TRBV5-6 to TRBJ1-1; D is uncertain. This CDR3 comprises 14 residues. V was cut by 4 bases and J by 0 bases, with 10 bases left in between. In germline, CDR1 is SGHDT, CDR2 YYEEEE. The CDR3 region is CASSRWLVNTEAFF. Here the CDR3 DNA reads TGTGCCAGCAGCCGGTGGTTGGTGAACACTGAAGCTTTCTTT.

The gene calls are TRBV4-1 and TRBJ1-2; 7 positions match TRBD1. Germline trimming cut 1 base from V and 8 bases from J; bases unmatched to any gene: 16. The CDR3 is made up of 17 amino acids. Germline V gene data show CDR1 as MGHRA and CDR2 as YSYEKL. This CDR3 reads CASSQAGASEKQGGYTF. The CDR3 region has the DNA TGCGCCAGCAGCCAAGCAGGGGCCTCGGAAAAACAGGGGGGCTACACCTTC.

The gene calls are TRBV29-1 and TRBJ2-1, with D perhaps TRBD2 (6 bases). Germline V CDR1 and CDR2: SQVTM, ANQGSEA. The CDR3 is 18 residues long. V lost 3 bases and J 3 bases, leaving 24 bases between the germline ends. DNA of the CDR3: TGCAGCGTTGATAGGGGACTCCACAAATCAGGACACTACAATGAGCAGTTCTTC. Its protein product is CSVDRGLHKSGHYNEQFF.

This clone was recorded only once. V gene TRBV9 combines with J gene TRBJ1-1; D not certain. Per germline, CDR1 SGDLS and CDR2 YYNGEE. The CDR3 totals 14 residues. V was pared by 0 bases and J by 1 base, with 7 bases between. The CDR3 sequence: CASSVAGKNTEAFF. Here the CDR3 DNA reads TGTGCCAGCAGCGTAGCAGGAAAGAACACTGAAGCTTTCTTT. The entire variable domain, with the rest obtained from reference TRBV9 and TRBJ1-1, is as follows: DSGVTQTPKHLITATGQRVTLRCSPRSGDLSVYWYQQSLDQGLQFLIQYYNGEERAKGNILERFSAQQFPDLHSELNLSSLELGDSALYFCASSVAGKNTEAFFGQGTRLTVV.

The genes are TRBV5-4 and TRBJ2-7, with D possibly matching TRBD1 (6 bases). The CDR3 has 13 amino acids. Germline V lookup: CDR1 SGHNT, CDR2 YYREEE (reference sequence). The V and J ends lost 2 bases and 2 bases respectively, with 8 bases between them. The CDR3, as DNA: TGTGCCAGCAGCTTTCAGGGGCCCTACGAGCAGTACTTC. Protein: CASSFQGPYEQYF. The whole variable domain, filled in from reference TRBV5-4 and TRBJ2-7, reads ETGVTQSPTHLIKTRGQQVTLRCSSQSGHNTVSWYQQALGQGPQFIFQYYREEENGRGNFPPRFSGLQFPNYSSELNVNALELDDSALYLCASSFQGPYEQYFGPGTRLTVT.

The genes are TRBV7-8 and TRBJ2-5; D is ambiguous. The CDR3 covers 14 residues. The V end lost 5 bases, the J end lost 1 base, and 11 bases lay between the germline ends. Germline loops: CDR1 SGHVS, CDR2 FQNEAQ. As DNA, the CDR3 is TGTGCCAGCAGCCACCGAGCGCCCCAAGAGACCCAGTACTTC. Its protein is CASSHRAPQETQYF. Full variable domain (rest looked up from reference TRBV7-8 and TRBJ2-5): GAGVSQSPRYKVAKRGQDVALRCDPISGHVSLFWYQQALGQGPEFLTYFQNEAQLDKSGLPSDRFFAERPEGSVSTLKIQRTQQEDSAVYLCASSHRAPQETQYFGPGTRLLVL.

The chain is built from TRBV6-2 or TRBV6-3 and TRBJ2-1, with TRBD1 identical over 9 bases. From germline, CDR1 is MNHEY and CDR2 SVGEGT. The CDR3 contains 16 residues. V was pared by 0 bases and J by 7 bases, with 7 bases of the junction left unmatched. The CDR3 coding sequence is TGTGCCAGCAGTTACTCGCCCGGGACAGGGATTAATGAGCAGTTCTTC. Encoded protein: CASSYSPGTGINEQFF.

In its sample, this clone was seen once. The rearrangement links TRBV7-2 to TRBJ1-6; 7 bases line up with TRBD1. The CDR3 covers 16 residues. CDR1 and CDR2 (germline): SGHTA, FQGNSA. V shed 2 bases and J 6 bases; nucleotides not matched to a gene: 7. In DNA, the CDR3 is TGTGCCAGCAGCTTATGGAGGGGGCTTAGTAATTCACCCCTCCACTTT. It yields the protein CASSLWRGLSNSPLHF.

CDR3 amino acids: CASSTPTGVVDEQYF. The CDR3 DNA follows: TGTGCCAGTAGTACCCCCACAGGGGTGGTTGACGAGCAGTACTTC. The chain is built from TRBV19 and TRBJ2-7; 7 nucleotides align to TRBD1. There are 15 residues in the CDR3. V lost 4 bases, J lost 5 bases, and 11 bases stayed unmatched. CDR1 is LNHDA and CDR2 is SQIVND in the germline V gene (reference sequence).

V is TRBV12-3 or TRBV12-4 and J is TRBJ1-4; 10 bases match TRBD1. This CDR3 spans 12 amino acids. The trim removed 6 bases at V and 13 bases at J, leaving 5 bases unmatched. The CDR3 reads CASRYRDRGLFF. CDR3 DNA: TGTGCCAGCAGGTACCGGGACAGGGGACTGTTTTTT.

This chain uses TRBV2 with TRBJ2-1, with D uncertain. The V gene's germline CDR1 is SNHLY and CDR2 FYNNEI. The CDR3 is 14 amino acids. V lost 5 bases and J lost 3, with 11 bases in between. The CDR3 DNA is TGTGCCAGCAGTTCCCCGGGTGGCTACAATGAGCAGTTCTTC. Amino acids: CASSSPGGYNEQFF.

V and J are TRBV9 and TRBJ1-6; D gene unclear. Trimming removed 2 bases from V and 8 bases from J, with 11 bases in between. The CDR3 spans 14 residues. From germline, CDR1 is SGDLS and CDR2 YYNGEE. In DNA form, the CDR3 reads TGTGCCAGCAGCGTCGGTCGTTCCGATTCACCCCTCCACTTT. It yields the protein CASSVGRSDSPLHF.

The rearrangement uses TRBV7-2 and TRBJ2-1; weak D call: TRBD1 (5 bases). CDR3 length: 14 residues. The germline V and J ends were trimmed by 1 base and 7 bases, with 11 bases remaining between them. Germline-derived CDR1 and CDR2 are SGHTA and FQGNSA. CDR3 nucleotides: TGTGCCAGCAGCTTAGAGGTGACAGCGAATGAGCAGTTCTTC. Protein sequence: CASSLEVTANEQFF.

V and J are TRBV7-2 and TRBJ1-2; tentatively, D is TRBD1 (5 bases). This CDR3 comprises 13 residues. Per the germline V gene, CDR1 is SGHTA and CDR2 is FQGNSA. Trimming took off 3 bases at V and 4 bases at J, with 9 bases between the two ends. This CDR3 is CASSFPGLYGYTF. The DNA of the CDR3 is TGTGCCAGCAGCTTCCCGGGACTCTATGGCTACACCTTC.

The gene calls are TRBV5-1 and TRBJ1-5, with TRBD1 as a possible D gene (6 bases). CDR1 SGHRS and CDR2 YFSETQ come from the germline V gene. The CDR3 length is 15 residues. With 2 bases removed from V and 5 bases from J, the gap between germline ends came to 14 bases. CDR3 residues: CASSLQGGSHQPQHF. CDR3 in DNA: TGCGCCAGCAGCTTACAGGGCGGAAGCCATCAGCCCCAGCATTTT.

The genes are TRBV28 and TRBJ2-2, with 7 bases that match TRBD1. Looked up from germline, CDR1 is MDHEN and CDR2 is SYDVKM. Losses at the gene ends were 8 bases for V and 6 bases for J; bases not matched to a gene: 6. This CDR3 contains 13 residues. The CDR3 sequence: CASGRGTAGELFF. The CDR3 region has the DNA TGTGCCAGCGGAAGGGGGACAGCCGGGGAGCTGTTTTTT.